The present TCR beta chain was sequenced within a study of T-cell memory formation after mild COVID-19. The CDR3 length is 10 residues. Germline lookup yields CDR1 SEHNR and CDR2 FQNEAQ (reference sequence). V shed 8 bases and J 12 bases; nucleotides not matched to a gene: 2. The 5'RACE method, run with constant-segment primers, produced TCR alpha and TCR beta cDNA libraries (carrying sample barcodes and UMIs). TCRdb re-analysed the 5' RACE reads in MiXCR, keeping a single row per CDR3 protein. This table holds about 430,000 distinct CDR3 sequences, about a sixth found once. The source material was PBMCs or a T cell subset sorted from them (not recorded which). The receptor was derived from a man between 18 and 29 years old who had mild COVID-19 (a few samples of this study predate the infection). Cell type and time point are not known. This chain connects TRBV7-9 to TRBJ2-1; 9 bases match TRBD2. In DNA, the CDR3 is TGTGCCAGCGGTAGCGGGGGGCAGTTCTTC. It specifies CASGSGGQFF.